A single sample is the source of the 12 T cell receptor beta chains below, sequenced in a study of PD-L1 blockade in urothelial cancer. Time point specified: peripheral blood 6 weeks after treatment start. Sequencing used immunoSEQ multiplex PCR; TCRdb keeps in-frame clones, though not all of them. The sample holds more than 90,000 clones, around 78% seen once. Material: PBMCs, obtained around atezolizumab (anti-PD-L1) treatment. The receptors were gathered from a man between 65 and 80 years old with urothelial cancer.

V is TRBV7-2 and J is TRBJ1-3, with 8 bases aligning to TRBD1. The V gene end was trimmed by 5 bases and the J gene end by 2 bases; junction bases not matched to a gene: 2. From germline, CDR1 is SGHTA and CDR2 FQGNSA. The CDR3 spans 14 residues. The CDR3 protein is CASSLDRAGNTIYF. CDR3 sequence (DNA): TGTGCCAGCAGCCTGGACAGGGCTGGAAACACCATATATTTT.

The chain links TRBV4-1 to TRBJ2-2; D ambiguous. Trimming stripped 1 base from V and 5 bases from J, with 8 bases between. CDR1 is MGHRA, CDR2 YSYEKL, per germline. The CDR3 is 14 amino acids. The CDR3 DNA reads TGCGCCAGCAGCCAAGGGAGAGAGACCGGGGAGCTGTTTTTT. Amino acids: CASSQGRETGELFF.

The V and J genes are TRBV2 and TRBJ1-2, with D hard to call. The CDR3 runs to 15 residues. V lost 5 bases and J 0 bases, leaving 13 bases between the germline ends. Germline values: CDR1 SNHLY, CDR2 FYNNEI. CDR3 nucleotides: TGTGCCAGCAGTTCTAGACCGTTTTCTAACTATGGCTACACCTTC. Translating it yields CASSSRPFSNYGYTF.

CDR3 residues: CATSRTGLVDNEQFF. DNA of the CDR3: TGTGCCACCAGCAGGACAGGACTAGTGGACAATGAGCAGTTCTTC. V and J are TRBV15 and TRBJ2-1; a weak D match, TRBD2 (7 bases). CDR1 is LNHNV and CDR2 is YYDKDF in the germline V gene (reference sequence). The CDR3 is made up of 15 amino acids. V gave up 3 bases and J gave up 5 bases, with 14 bases separating them.

This chain connects TRBV11-3 to TRBJ1-4, with D maybe TRBD1 (6 bases). Germline V gives CDR1 SGHNT, CDR2 YENEEA. The CDR3 extends over 13 amino acids. V lost 3 bases, J lost 8 bases, and 10 bases lay in between. CDR3 DNA sequence: TGTGCCAGCAGCTTCGGACAGACCGAAAAACTGTTTTTT. It encodes CASSFGQTEKLFF.

In nucleotides, the CDR3 is TGTGCCAGCAGCCGCCGGGACAGGGACTACAATGAGCAGTTCTTC. Translating gives CASSRRDRDYNEQFF. The rearrangement joins TRBV7-8 to TRBJ2-1; 9 bases are shared with TRBD1. The ends lost 5 bases at V and 3 bases at J; junction bases unmatched: 5. The V gene's germline CDR1 is SGHVS and CDR2 FQNEAQ. This CDR3 has 15 residues. The variable domain in full, with the rest retrieved from reference TRBV7-8 and TRBJ2-1, is GAGVSQSPRYKVAKRGQDVALRCDPISGHVSLFWYQQALGQGPEFLTYFQNEAQLDKSGLPSDRFFAERPEGSVSTLKIQRTQQEDSAVYLCASSRRDRDYNEQFFGPGTRLTVL.

The chain has TRBV29-1 and TRBJ2-3; TRBD2 aligns across 9 bases. The V and J ends lost 1 base and 0 bases, in that order; junction bases with no gene match: 5. The CDR3 has 16 residues. Per the germline V gene, CDR1 is SQVTM and CDR2 is ANQGSEA. CDR3 DNA sequence: TGCAGCGTTGAAGGGGCTAGCGGGAAAAGCACAGATACGCAGTATTTT. This encodes CSVEGASGKSTDTQYF.

This clone showed up just once. The chain combines TRBV19 with TRBJ1-6; D perhaps matches TRBD1 (6 bases). The CDR3 has 18 amino acids. Deletions cut 3 bases from V and 0 bases from J, with 15 bases between. The germline V gene encodes CDR1 LNHDA and CDR2 SQIVND (reference sequence). CDR3 region: CASSMRTADFSYNSPLHF. DNA for the CDR3: TGTGCCAGTAGTATGCGGACAGCCGACTTCTCCTATAATTCACCCCTCCACTTT.

The chain employs TRBV4-2 and TRBJ1-2; unclear D gene. V was shortened by 2 bases and J by 3 bases, with 13 bases between the two germline ends. CDR3 length equals 15 residues. The germline V gene encodes CDR1 LGHNA and CDR2 YNFKEQ. The CDR3 protein is CASSQSLVGDYGYTF. The DNA of the CDR3 is TGTGCCAGCAGCCAATCCCTGGTCGGGGACTATGGCTACACCTTC.

The chain is built from TRBV5-1 and TRBJ2-2; a possible D gene is TRBD1 (5 bases). V dropped 0 bases and J dropped 3 bases, with 12 bases sitting between them. The germline CDR1 and CDR2 sequences are SGHRS and YFSETQ. This CDR3 spans 16 amino acids. The chain's CDR3 is CASSLAGLGDTGELFF. DNA of the CDR3: TGCGCCAGCAGCTTGGCCGGGTTAGGGGACACCGGGGAGCTGTTTTTT.

This chain uses TRBV19 with TRBJ2-6; 9 positions match TRBD2. V was clipped by 5 bases and J by 3 bases; unmatched bases: 8. The CDR3 is 17 residues long. Germline V gene sequence: CDR1 LNHDA, CDR2 SQIVND (reference sequence). CDR3 sequence reads: CASSPHGGRDGANVLTF. CDR3 in DNA: TGTGCCAGTAGTCCCCACGGCGGGAGGGATGGGGCCAACGTCCTGACTTTC.

CDR3 DNA: TGTGCCAGAAGCTCAGGGGAGGGGAACACTGAAGCTTTCTTT. Translation: CARSSGEGNTEAFF. V is TRBV5-3 and J is TRBJ1-1, with TRBD1 as a possible D gene (6 bases). Being an ORF, TRBV5-3 has a function that is uncertain. Trimming stripped 3 bases from V and 1 base from J, with 10 bases between. The CDR3 length is 14 residues.